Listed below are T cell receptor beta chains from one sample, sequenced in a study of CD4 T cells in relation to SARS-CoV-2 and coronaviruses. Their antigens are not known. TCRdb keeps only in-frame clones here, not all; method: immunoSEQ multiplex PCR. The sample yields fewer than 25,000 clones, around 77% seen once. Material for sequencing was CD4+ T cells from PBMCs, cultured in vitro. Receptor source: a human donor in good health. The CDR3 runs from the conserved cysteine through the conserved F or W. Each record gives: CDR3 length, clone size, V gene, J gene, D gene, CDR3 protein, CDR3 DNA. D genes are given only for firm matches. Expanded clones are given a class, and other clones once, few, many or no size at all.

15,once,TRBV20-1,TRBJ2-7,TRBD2,CSASWASGATYEQYF,TGCAGTGCTAGTTGGGCTAGCGGGGCCACCTACGAGCAGTACTTC
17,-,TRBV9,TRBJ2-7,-,CASSAALYGSLTYEQYF,TGTGCCAGCAGCGCCGCCCTTTATGGCAGCCTGACCTACGAGCAGTACTTC
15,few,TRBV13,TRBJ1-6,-,CASSPTQGYNSPLHF,TGTGCCAGCAGCCCCACGCAGGGGTATAATTCACCCCTCCACTTT
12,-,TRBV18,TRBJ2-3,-,CASSPGRDTQYF,TGTGCCAGCTCACCTGGAAGGGATACGCAGTATTTT
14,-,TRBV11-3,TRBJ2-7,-,CASSLSYRGGEQYF,TGTGCCAGCAGCTTATCGTACAGGGGAGGCGAGCAGTACTTC
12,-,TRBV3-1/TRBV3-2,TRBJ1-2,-,CASSPNPYGYTF,TGTGCCAGCAGCCCGAACCCTTATGGCTACACCTTC
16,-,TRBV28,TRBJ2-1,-,CASSLGTSSSYNEQFF,TGTGCCAGCAGTTTAGGGACATCGAGCTCCTACAATGAGCAGTTCTTC
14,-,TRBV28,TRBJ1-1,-,CASSLGGSHTEAFF,TGTGCCAGCAGTTTGGGGGGAAGTCACACTGAAGCTTTCTTT
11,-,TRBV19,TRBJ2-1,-,CASRGGTEQFF,TGTGCCAGTAGAGGCGGGACAGAGCAGTTCTTC
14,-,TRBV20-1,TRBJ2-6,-,CSASVQTGANVLTF,TGCAGTGCTAGTGTGCAGACTGGGGCCAACGTCCTGACTTTC
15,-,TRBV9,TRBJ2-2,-,CASSETGTSTGELFF,TGTGCCAGCAGCGAAACCGGGACCTCCACCGGGGAGCTGTTTTTT
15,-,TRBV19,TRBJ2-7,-,CASKKGRGDSYEQYF,TGTGCCAGTAAGAAGGGTCGGGGTGATTCCTACGAGCAGTACTTC
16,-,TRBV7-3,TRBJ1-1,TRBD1,CASSLNPATGVTEAFF,TGTGCCAGCAGCTTAAACCCTGCGACAGGGGTCACTGAAGCTTTCTTT
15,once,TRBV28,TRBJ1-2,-,CARKVYGGGGYGYTF,TGTGCCAGAAAAGTTTACGGCGGGGGCGGCTATGGCTACACCTTC
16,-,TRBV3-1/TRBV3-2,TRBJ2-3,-,CASSQDIGYYTDTQYF,TGTGCCAGCAGCCAAGATATCGGGTATTACACAGATACGCAGTATTTT
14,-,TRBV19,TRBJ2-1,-,CASRAGSRPNEQFF,TGTGCCAGCCGAGCCGGTAGCCGGCCGAATGAGCAGTTCTTC